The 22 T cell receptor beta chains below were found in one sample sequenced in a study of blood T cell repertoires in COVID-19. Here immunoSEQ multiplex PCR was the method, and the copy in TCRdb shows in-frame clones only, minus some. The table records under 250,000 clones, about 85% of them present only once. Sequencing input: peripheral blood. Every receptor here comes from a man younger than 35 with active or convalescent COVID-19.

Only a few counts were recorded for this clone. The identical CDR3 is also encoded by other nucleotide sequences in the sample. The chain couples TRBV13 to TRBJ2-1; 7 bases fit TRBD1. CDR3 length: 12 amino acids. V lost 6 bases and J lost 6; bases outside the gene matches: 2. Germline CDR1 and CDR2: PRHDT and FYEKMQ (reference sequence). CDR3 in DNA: TGTGCCAGCAGAAGGACAGGCAATGAGCAGTTCTTC. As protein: CASRRTGNEQFF.

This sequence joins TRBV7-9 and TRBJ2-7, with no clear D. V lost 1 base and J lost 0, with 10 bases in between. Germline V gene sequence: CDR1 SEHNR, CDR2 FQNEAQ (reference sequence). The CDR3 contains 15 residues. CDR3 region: CASSLGSPDSYEQYF. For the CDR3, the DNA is TGTGCCAGCAGCTTAGGATCGCCAGACTCCTACGAGCAGTACTTC.

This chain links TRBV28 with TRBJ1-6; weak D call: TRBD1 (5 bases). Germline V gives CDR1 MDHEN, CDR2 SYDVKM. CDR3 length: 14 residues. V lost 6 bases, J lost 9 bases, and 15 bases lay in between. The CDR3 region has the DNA TGTGCCAGCAGATGGGGGGAGTCGGTTTCACCCCTCCACTTT. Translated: CASRWGESVSPLHF.

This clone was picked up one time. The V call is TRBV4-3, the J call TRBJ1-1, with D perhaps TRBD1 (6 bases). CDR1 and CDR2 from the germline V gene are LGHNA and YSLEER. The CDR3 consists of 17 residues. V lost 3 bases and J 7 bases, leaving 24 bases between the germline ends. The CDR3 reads CASSHQYRQGRGNEAFF. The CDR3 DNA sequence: TGCGCCAGCAGCCACCAATACAGGCAGGGGCGAGGAAATGAAGCTTTCTTT.

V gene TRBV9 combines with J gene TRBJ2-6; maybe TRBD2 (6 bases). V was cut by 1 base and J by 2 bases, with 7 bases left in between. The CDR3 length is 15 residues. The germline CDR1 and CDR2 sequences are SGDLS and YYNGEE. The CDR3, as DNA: TGTGCCAGCAGCGTACGGAGGGCTGGGGCCAACGTCCTGACTTTC. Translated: CASSVRRAGANVLTF.

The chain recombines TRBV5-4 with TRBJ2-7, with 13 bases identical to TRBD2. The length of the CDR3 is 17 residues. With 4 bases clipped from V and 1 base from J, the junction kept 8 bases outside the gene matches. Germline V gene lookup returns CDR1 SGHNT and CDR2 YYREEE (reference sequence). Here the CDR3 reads CASSLRTSGSRSYEQYF. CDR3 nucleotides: TGTGCCAGCAGCCTTCGGACTAGCGGGAGTAGGTCCTACGAGCAGTACTTC.

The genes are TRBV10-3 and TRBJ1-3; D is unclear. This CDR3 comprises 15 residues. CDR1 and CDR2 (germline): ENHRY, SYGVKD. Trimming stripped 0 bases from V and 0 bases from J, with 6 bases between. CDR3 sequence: CAISESEGSGNTIYF. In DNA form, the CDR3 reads TGTGCCATCAGTGAGTCGGAGGGCTCTGGAAACACCATATATTTT.

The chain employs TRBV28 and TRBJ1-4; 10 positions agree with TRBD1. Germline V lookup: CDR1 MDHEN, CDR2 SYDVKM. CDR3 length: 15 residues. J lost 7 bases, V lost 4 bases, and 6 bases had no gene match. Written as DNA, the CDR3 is TGTGCCAGCAGTTCAACCGGGACAGGGGTTGAAAAACTGTTTTTT. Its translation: CASSSTGTGVEKLFF.

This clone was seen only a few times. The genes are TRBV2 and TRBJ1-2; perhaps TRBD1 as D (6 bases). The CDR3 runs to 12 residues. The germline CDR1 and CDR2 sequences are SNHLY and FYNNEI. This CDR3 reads CEGRGLNYGYTF. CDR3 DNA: TGTGAGGGCAGGGGTTTGAACTATGGCTACACCTTC.

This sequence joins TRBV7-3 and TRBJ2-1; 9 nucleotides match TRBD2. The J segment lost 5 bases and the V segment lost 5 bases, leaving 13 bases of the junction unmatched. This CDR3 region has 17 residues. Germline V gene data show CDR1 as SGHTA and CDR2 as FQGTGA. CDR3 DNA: TGTGCCAGCAGCCGAGCGGGAGGAGGTTACGGGAACAATGAGCAGTTCTTC. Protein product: CASSRAGGGYGNNEQFF.

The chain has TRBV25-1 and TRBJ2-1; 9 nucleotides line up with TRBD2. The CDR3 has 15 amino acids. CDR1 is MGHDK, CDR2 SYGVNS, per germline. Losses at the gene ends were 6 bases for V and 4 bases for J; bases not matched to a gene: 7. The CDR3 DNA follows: TGTGCCAGCAGATCGCCTAGCGGGGCTTACAATGAGCAGTTCTTC. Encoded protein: CASRSPSGAYNEQFF.

CDR3 sequence (DNA): TGTGCCAGCAGAACCGGGACTAGCGGCTACGAGCAGTACTTC. It is translated as CASRTGTSGYEQYF. V is TRBV27 and J is TRBJ2-7; 11 nucleotides align to TRBD2. The junction had 4 bases not matched to a gene; V was cut back by 6 bases and J by 3 bases. This CDR3 spans 14 amino acids. Germline CDR1 MNHEY, CDR2 SMNVEV (reference sequence).

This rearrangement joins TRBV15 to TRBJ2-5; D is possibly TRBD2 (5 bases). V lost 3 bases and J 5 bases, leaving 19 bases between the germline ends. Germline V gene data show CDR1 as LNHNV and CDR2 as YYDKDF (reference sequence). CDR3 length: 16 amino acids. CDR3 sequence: CATSREMSRRRETQYF. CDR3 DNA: TGTGCCACCAGCAGGGAGATGTCACGTCGGAGGGAGACCCAGTACTTC.

This chain's CDR3 is CASSEMSGYYGYTF. The CDR3 bases are TGTGCCAGCAGTGAAATGTCGGGGTACTATGGCTACACCTTC. The rearrangement uses TRBV2 and TRBJ1-2, with D hard to call. Trimming shortened V by 2 bases and J by 3 bases, and 10 bases separated the two germline ends. Germline loops: CDR1 SNHLY, CDR2 FYNNEI. This CDR3 is 14 amino acids long.

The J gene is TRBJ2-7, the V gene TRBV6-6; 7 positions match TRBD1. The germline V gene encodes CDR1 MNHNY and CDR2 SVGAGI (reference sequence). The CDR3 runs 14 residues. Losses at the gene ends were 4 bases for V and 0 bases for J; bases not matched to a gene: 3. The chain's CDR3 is CASSLQGISYEQYF. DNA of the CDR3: TGTGCCAGCAGTTTACAGGGGATCTCCTACGAGCAGTACTTC.

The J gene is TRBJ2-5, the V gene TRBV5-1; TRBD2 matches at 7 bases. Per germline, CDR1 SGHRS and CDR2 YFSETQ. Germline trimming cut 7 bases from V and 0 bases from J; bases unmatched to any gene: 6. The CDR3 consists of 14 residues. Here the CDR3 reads CASSVGGYQETQYF. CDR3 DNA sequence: TGCGCCAGCTCCGTGGGGGGGTACCAAGAGACCCAGTACTTC. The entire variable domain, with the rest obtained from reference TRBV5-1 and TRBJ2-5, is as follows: KAGVTQTPRYLIKTRGQQVTLSCSPISGHRSVSWYQQTPGQGLQFLFEYFSETQRNKGNFPGRFSGRQFSNSRSEMNVSTLELGDSALYLCASSVGGYQETQYFGPGTRLLVL.

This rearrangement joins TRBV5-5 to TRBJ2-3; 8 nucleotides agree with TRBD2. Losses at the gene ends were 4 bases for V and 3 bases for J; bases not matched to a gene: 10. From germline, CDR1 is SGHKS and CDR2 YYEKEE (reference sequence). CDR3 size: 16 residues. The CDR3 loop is CASSEIAGRLTDTQYF. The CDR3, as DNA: TGTGCCAGCAGCGAGATAGCGGGGAGACTTACAGATACGCAGTATTTT.

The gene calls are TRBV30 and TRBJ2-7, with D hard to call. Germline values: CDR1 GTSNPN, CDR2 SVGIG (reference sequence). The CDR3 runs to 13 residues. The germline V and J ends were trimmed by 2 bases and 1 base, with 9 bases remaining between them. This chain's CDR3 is CAWSIDQSYEQYF. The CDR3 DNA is TGTGCCTGGAGTATCGATCAGTCCTACGAGCAGTACTTC.

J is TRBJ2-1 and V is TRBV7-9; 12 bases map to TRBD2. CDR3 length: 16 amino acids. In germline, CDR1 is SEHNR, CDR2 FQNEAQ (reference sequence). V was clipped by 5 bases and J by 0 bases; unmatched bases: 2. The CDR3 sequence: CASSPTSGSSYNEQFF. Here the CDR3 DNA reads TGTGCCAGCAGCCCGACTAGCGGGAGCTCCTACAATGAGCAGTTCTTC.

The CDR3 sequence is CASSLEGLALETQYF. CDR3 bases: TGTGCCAGCAGCTTAGAGGGACTAGCATTAGAGACCCAGTACTTC. V and J are TRBV7-3 and TRBJ2-5; 9 nucleotides match TRBD2. With 2 bases clipped from V and 4 bases from J, the junction kept 5 bases outside the gene matches. The CDR3 length is 15 residues. The germline V gene has CDR1 SGHTA and CDR2 FQGTGA.

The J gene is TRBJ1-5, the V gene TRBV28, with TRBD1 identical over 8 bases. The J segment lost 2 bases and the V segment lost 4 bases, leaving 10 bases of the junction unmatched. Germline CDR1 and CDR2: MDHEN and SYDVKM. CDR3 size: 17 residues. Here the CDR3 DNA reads TGTGCCAGCAGTTACCCATGGGAACAGGGGGGCAATCAGCCCCAGCATTTT. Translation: CASSYPWEQGGNQPQHF.

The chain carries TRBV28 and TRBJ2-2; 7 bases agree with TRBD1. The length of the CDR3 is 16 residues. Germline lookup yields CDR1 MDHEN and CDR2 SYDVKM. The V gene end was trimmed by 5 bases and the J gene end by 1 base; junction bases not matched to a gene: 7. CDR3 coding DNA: TGTGCCAGCAGTCCCCTTAGGGACAGGAACACCGGGGAGCTGTTTTTT. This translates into CASSPLRDRNTGELFF.